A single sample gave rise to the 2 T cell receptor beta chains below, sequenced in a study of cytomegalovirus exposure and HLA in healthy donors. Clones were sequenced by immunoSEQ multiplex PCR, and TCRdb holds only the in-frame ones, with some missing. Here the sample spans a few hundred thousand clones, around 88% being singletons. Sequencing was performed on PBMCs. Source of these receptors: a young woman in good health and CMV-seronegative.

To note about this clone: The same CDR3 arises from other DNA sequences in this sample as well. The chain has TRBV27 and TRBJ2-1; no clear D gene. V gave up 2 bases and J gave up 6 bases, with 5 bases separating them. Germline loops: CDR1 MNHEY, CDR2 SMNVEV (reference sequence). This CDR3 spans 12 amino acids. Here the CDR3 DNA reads TGTGCCAGCAGTTTACCCGGCAATGAGCAGTTCTTC. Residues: CASSLPGNEQFF.

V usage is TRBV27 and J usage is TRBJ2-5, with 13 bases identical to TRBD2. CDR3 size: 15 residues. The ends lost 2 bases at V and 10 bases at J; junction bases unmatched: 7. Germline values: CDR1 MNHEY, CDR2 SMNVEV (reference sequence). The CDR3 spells CASSLTSGGAGGQYF. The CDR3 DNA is TGTGCCAGCAGTTTAACTAGCGGGGGGGCAGGTGGCCAGTACTTC.